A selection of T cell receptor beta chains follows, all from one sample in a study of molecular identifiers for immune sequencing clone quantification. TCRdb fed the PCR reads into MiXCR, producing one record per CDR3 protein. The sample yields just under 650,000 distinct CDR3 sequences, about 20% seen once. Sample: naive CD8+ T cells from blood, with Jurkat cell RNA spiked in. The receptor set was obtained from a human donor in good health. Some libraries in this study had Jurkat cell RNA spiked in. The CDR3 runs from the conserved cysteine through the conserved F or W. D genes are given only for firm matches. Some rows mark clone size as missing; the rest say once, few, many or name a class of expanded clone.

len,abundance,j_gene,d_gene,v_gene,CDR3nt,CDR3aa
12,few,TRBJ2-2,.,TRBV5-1,TGCGCCAGCACCACAGAAACCGGGGAGCTGTTTTTT,CASTTETGELFF
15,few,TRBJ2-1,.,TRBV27,TGTGCCAGCAGTCTGTCCACTGGGAGCTACAATGAGCAGTTCTTC,CASSLSTGSYNEQFF
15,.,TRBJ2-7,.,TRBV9,TGTGCCAGCAGCGGAAACCAGCAGGGGGGACCTGAGCAGTACTTC,CASSGNQQGGPEQYF
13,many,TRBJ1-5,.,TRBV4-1,TGCGCCAGCAGCCAAGGAGGCAATCAGCCCCAGCATTTT,CASSQGGNQPQHF
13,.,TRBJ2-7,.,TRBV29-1,TGCAGCGTTGAGATAGCCACCTCCTACGAGCAGTACTTC,CSVEIATSYEQYF
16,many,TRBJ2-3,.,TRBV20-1,TGCAGTGCTAGGGACCTATTCTGGACGGACACAGATACGCAGTATTTT,CSARDLFWTDTDTQYF
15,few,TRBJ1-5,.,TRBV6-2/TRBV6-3,TGTGCCAGCAGTTACTCATGGGGGGCTCGACAGCCCCAGCATTTT,CASSYSWGARQPQHF
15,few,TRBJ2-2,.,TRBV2,TGTGCCAGCAGTGAGGGGCCTCTGAACACCGGGGAGCTGTTTTTT,CASSEGPLNTGELFF
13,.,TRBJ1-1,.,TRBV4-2,TGTGCCAGCAGCCAAGGTGTACTTGCTGAAGCTTTCTTT,CASSQGVLAEAFF
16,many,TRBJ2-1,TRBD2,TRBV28,TGTGCCAGCACCCCCCTGGCTAGCGGACCTTACAATGAGCAGTTCTTC,CASTPLASGPYNEQFF
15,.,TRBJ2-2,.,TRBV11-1,TGTGCCAGCAGCTTAGAAGTAGGGCCCACCGGGGAGCTGTTTTTT,CASSLEVGPTGELFF
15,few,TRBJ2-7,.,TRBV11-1,TGTGCCAGCAGCTTAGGTAGTCAATCCCCTCTCGAGCAGTACTTC,CASSLGSQSPLEQYF
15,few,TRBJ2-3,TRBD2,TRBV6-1,TGTGCCAGCGGGGGGGAGTTCGGGGGCACAGATACGCAGTATTTT,CASGGEFGGTDTQYF
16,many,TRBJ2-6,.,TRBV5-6,TGTGCCAGCAGCTCCCCCTCCCCCTCTGGGGCCAACGTCCTGACTTTC,CASSSPSPSGANVLTF
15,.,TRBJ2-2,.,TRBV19,TGTGCCAGTAGTATAGGGGGTGCGGTGACCGGGGAGCTGTTTTTT,CASSIGGAVTGELFF
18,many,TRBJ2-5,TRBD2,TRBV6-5,TGTGCCAGCAGTTACTCGCCTAGCGGGGGAGAGGATCAAGAGACCCAGTACTTC,CASSYSPSGGEDQETQYF
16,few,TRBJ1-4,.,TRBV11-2,TGTGCCAGCAGCTTAGGTCTGAGGGGGATAGTTGAAAAACTGTTTTTT,CASSLGLRGIVEKLFF